Listed below are T cell receptor beta chains from one sample, sequenced in a study of siplizumab effects on memory and regulatory T cells. Measured with immunoSEQ multiplex PCR; TCRdb has only the in-frame clones, and not every one. Among more than 85,000 clones, approximately 92% were seen once, and the ten largest hold 1% to 1.5%. The sample taken for sequencing was CD4+ T cells sorted from blood. The source is a human donor in good health. CDR3s include the opening cysteine and the closing phenylalanine or tryptophan. Each record gives: clone size, V gene, J gene, CDR3 protein. Rows may omit the clone size; those that give it use once, few, many or a size class.

abundance: NA; v_gene: TRBV30; j_gene: TRBJ2-3; CDR3aa: CAWSVRGVGTDTQYF
abundance: NA; v_gene: TRBV9; j_gene: TRBJ2-1; CDR3aa: CASSWGQSNNEQFF
abundance: NA; v_gene: TRBV7-6; j_gene: TRBJ2-2; CDR3aa: CASSARQGAHTGELFF
abundance: NA; v_gene: TRBV28; j_gene: TRBJ1-2; CDR3aa: CASRGTSHYGYTF
abundance: NA; v_gene: TRBV19; j_gene: TRBJ2-3; CDR3aa: CASSIVTRAGLTDTQYF
abundance: NA; v_gene: TRBV29-1; j_gene: TRBJ1-3; CDR3aa: CSVGGTGSGNTIYF
abundance: NA; v_gene: TRBV11-2; j_gene: TRBJ2-2; CDR3aa: CASSLVAGGIGELFF
abundance: once; v_gene: TRBV5-4; j_gene: TRBJ2-2; CDR3aa: CASSLAPNTGELFF
abundance: NA; v_gene: TRBV5-6; j_gene: TRBJ2-6; CDR3aa: CASSPAGTGSGANVLTF
abundance: NA; v_gene: TRBV30; j_gene: TRBJ1-2; CDR3aa: CAWSPNRDYGYTF
abundance: NA; v_gene: TRBV6-5; j_gene: TRBJ2-1; CDR3aa: CASSLGLAGEQFF
abundance: NA; v_gene: TRBV18; j_gene: TRBJ1-1; CDR3aa: CASSDGKNTEAFF
abundance: NA; v_gene: TRBV4-2; j_gene: TRBJ1-1; CDR3aa: CASSLPGTGAFRAFF